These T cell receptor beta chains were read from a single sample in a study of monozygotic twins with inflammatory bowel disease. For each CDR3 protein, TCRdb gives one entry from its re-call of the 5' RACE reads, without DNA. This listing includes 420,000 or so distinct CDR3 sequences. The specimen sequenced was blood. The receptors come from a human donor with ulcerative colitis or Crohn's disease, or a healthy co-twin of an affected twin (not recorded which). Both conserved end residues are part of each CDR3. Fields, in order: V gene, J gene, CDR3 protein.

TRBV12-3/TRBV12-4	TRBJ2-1	CASSLSGLPLEEQFF
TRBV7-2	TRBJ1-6	CASRTAGSSYNSPLHF
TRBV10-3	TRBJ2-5	CAISESSGSKQETQYF
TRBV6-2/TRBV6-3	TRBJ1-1	CASNIPGRLRTEAFF
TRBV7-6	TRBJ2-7	CASRKAGANPEQYF
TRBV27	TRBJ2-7	CASRSEGRPYEQYF
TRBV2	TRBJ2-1	CASSESEGLGSYNEQFF
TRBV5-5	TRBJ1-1	CASSFSLQGGTEAFF
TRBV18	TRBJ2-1	CASSPPIGTTRYNEQFF
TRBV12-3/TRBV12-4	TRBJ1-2	CASRNQDREYGYTF
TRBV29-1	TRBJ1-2	CSVGDIGYGYTF
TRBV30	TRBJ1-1	CAWSVNGEAFF
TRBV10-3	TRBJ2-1	CAISVLGGNEQFF
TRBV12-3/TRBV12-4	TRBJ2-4	CASSSAGRLDIQYF
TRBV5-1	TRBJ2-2	CASSLAIEAGELFF
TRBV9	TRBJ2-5	CASNRGRGGTQYF
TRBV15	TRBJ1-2	CATSRDERGASSNYGYTF
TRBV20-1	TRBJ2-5	CSAGKRGGSETQYF
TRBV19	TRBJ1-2	CASSEGGAGYTF
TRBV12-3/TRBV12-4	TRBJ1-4	CASTLIGDEKLFF
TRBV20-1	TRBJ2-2	CSASREGVSGGLANTGELFF
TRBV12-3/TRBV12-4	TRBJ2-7	CASSLDRNVYEQYF
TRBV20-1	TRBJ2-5	CSARVSEGRVAQYF
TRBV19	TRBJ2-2	CASSVLAGGFNTGELFF
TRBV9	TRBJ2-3	CASSEGSEPLTDTQYF
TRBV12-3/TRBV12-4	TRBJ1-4	CASGSRGGINEKLFF
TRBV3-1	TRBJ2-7	CASSQVPSGGDRSREQYF
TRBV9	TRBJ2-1	CASTPRGVNRGEQFF
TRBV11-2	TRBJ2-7	CASSLDWGASDEQYF
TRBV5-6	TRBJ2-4	CASSSGPTFLAKNIQYF
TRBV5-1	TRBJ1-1	CASSLSVSGEAFF
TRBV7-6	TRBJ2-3	CASSFTTGLAGTDTQYF
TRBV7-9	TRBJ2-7	CASSWGYEQYF
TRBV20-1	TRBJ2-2	CSARRAGGPAGELFF
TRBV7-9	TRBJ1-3	CASSTGQPGSGNTIYF
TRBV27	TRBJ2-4	CASSAGGLGSNIQYF
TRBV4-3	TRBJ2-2	CASSQEPGWSNTGELFF
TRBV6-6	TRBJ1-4	CASGRALVEKLFF
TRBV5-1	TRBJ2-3	CASRHRVAVTDTQYF
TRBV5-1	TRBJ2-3	CASSLGGASTDTQYF
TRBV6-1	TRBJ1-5	CASRIRANSNQPQHF
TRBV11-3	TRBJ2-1	CASSLRGHNEQFF
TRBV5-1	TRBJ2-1	CASSPPGQYNEQFF
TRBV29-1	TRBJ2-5	CSVDKGRETQYF
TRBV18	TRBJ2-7	CASSPNRQGGYEQYF
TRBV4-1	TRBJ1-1	CASSQSGTGPEAFF
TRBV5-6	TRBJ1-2	CASSPTDLTGNGYTF
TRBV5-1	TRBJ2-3	CASSLGDSLRDTQYF
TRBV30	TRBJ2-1	CAWSEMTGLNEQFF
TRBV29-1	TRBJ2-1	CSVEGGGDRTYNEQFF
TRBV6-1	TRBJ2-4	CASAEGGKNMQYF
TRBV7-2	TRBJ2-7	CASSVDRSYEQYF
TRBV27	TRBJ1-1	CASSSTDLNTEALF
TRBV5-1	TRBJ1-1	CASSATGWDTEAFF
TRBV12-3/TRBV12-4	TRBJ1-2	CASSLGVGGYTF
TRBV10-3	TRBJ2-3	CATRHTGDGTDTQYF